This is a list of T cell receptor beta chains from one sample in a study of T cell responses to AZD1222 COVID-19 vaccine. The table came from immunoSEQ multiplex PCR; TCRdb's copy has only in-frame clones and leaves some out. The data hold some 130,000 clones, with more than 85% observed a single time. Here the sequenced sample was peripheral blood, taken on day 0 of AZD1222 vaccination. All receptors derive from an adult in good health. CDR3s include the opening cysteine and the closing phenylalanine or tryptophan.

v_gene	j_gene	CDR3aa
TRBV5-5	TRBJ2-5	CASSLRGGGQGRETQYF
TRBV30	TRBJ2-7	CAWKGTSYEQYF
TRBV30	TRBJ1-1	CAWLRRTGTEAFF
TRBV5-1	TRBJ2-1	CASSLSRVVEQFF
TRBV4-2	TRBJ1-1	CASRPDRTNTEAFF
TRBV4-2	TRBJ2-3	CASSQGAGGPDTQYF
TRBV6-5	TRBJ2-7	CASSYFKTTRGSEQYF
TRBV27	TRBJ1-2	CASSLGSSSHGYTF
TRBV18	TRBJ1-2	CASSPRGGNYGYTF
TRBV5-1	TRBJ2-7	CASIPREQYF
TRBV9	TRBJ2-7	CASSAAGTGGHEQYF
TRBV5-1	TRBJ1-1	CASSFMAGVPNTEAFF
TRBV6-5	TRBJ2-7	CASSRDRGAYEQYF
TRBV3-1/TRBV3-2	TRBJ1-6	CASSQDRGGGYSPLHF
TRBV11-2	TRBJ2-5	CASSSYPGTAEETQYF
TRBV24-1	TRBJ1-2	CATREGTGEGYTF
TRBV28	TRBJ1-2	CASTLLAGYGYTF
TRBV11-2	TRBJ2-1	CASSDGTDNEQFF
TRBV11-3	TRBJ1-4	CASSSYYGTNEKLFF
TRBV6-6	TRBJ1-1	CASRSTGGTEAFF